These 26 T cell receptor beta chains came from one sample sequenced in a study of shared clonotypes between healthy human individuals. Only in-frame clones appear in the TCRdb table, and some are missing; sequencing was by immunoSEQ multiplex PCR. The repertoire includes approximately 500,000 clones, about 96% of them detected once, and about 0.064% sits in the top ten. Sequencing was done on a sample of naive CD4+ T cells sorted from blood. Noted subset: CD45RA+ positively selected. The receptors were sampled from a woman aged 30 to 39 in good health.

The chain uses TRBV5-1 and TRBJ2-7; 11 bases map to TRBD2. The CDR3 runs to 15 residues. V lost 4 bases, J lost 4 bases, and 7 bases stayed unmatched. Looked up from germline, CDR1 is SGHRS and CDR2 is YFSETQ. The DNA for the CDR3 is TGCGCCAGCAGCACGACTAGCGGGAATGATTACGAGCAGTACTTC. Translated: CASSTTSGNDYEQYF. Full variable domain (remainder filled in from reference TRBV5-1 and TRBJ2-7): KAGVTQTPRYLIKTRGQQVTLSCSPISGHRSVSWYQQTPGQGLQFLFEYFSETQRNKGNFPGRFSGRQFSNSRSEMNVSTLELGDSALYLCASSTTSGNDYEQYFGPGTRLTVT.

The V gene is TRBV4-1, the J gene TRBJ1-5; maybe TRBD1 (5 bases). CDR3 length equals 18 residues. Germline V gene lookup returns CDR1 MGHRA and CDR2 YSYEKL. V gave up 1 base and J gave up 2 bases, with 18 bases separating them. The CDR3 DNA sequence: TGCGCCAGCAGCCAAGGGGTTCCTGGGCAGGGTGGCAATCAGCCCCAGCATTTT. Translation gives CASSQGVPGQGGNQPQHF.

The chain links TRBV5-1 to TRBJ2-1; D unclear. This CDR3 is built from 11 residues. Trimming shortened V by 4 bases and J by 9 bases, and 8 bases separated the two germline ends. The germline gives CDR1 SGHRS, CDR2 YFSETQ. The CDR3, as DNA: TGCGCCAGCAGCCTACGTCTTGAGCAGTTCTTC. Translated: CASSLRLEQFF.

V and J are TRBV9 and TRBJ1-4; 9 bases line up with TRBD1. V lost 4 bases to trimming and J lost 8 bases; unmatched junction nucleotides: 12. The CDR3 extends over 16 amino acids. CDR1 and CDR2 from the germline V gene are SGDLS and YYNGEE. CDR3 coding DNA: TGTGCCAGCAGCCCCCACCCCGGGACAGGGAGAGAAAAACTGTTTTTT. This gives the protein CASSPHPGTGREKLFF.

CDR3 nucleotides: TGTGCCAGCAGCTTCGATGCGGGGAGAGAGACCCAGTACTTC. Its translation: CASSFDAGRETQYF. The genes are TRBV7-6 and TRBJ2-5, with TRBD2 as a possible D gene (6 bases). CDR3 length: 14 amino acids. Trimming removed 3 bases at V and 4 bases at J, with 12 bases between. Germline values: CDR1 SGHVS, CDR2 FNYEAQ.

This chain connects TRBV6-5 to TRBJ1-5; a possible D gene is TRBD1 (6 bases). The CDR3 is made up of 15 amino acids. CDR1 MNHEY and CDR2 SVGAGI come from the germline V gene. V shed 0 bases and J shed 4 bases, with 10 bases lying between them. The CDR3 region has the DNA TGTGCCAGCAGTTACTCGCTTACAGGGAATCAGCCCCAGCATTTT. The encoded protein is CASSYSLTGNQPQHF.

J is TRBJ2-7 and V is TRBV19; 8 bases match TRBD1. The germline V gene has CDR1 LNHDA and CDR2 SQIVND (reference sequence). The CDR3 runs 15 residues. V shed 1 base, J shed 6 bases, and the junction held 8 bases outside the gene matches. This CDR3 is CASSIAQGALREQYF. Here the CDR3 DNA reads TGTGCCAGTAGTATAGCCCAGGGGGCCCTCCGCGAGCAGTACTTC.

J is TRBJ2-7 and V is TRBV6-1; perhaps D is TRBD1 or TRBD2 (6 bases each). CDR3 length equals 13 residues. The germline V gene has CDR1 MNHNS and CDR2 SASEGT. The germline V and J ends were trimmed by 6 bases and 4 bases, with 13 bases remaining between them. The CDR3 here is CASRRDNLYEQYF. In DNA form, the CDR3 reads TGTGCCAGCAGGCGGGACAACCTGTACGAGCAGTACTTC.

The CDR3 spells CASILTGGRTGELFF. Here the CDR3 DNA reads TGTGCCAGCATTTTAACAGGGGGCCGCACCGGGGAGCTGTTTTTT. V and J are TRBV6-5 and TRBJ2-2, with 9 nucleotides matching TRBD1. The CDR3 runs to 15 residues. With 7 bases clipped from V and 4 bases from J, the junction kept 7 bases outside the gene matches. In germline, CDR1 is MNHEY, CDR2 SVGAGI.

This chain links TRBV20-1 with TRBJ1-1; tentatively, D is TRBD1 (6 bases). CDR3 length equals 11 residues. Germline V gives CDR1 DFQATT, CDR2 SNEGSKA (reference sequence). V gave up 5 bases and J gave up 9 bases, with 13 bases separating them. The CDR3 DNA reads TGCAGTGCTTATGGACAGATGCAAGCTTTCTTT. Translating gives CSAYGQMQAFF.

The chain uses TRBV5-1 and TRBJ2-3; either TRBD1 or TRBD2 may supply D (5 bases each). The CDR3 spans 16 residues. V lost 0 bases, J lost 0 bases, and 11 bases lay in between. Germline V gene sequence: CDR1 SGHRS, CDR2 YFSETQ. The CDR3 nucleotides are TGCGCCAGCAGCTTGGGAGGGACGACTAGCACAGATACGCAGTATTTT. This gives the protein CASSLGGTTSTDTQYF. Variable domain in full (rest from reference TRBV5-1 and TRBJ2-3): KAGVTQTPRYLIKTRGQQVTLSCSPISGHRSVSWYQQTPGQGLQFLFEYFSETQRNKGNFPGRFSGRQFSNSRSEMNVSTLELGDSALYLCASSLGGTTSTDTQYFGPGTRLTVL.

The chain has TRBV28 and TRBJ2-5, with D possibly being TRBD1 (6 bases). This CDR3 has 18 amino acids. The germline gives CDR1 MDHEN, CDR2 SYDVKM. The V gene lost 1 base and the J gene lost 5 bases, with 23 bases spanning the gap. The CDR3 region has the DNA TGTGCCAGCAGTTTATTTGCCGAAAAGATACAGGGTCGGGAGACCCAGTACTTC. It specifies CASSLFAEKIQGRETQYF.

V usage is TRBV19 and J usage is TRBJ1-5; possibly TRBD1 for D (6 bases). CDR1 is LNHDA and CDR2 is SQIVND in the germline V gene (reference sequence). V shed 5 bases and J shed 6 bases, with 20 bases lying between them. The CDR3 has 16 residues. The CDR3 DNA sequence: TGTGCCAGTAGTCCTCTTAACAGGGTGCGATCTCAGCCCCAGCATTTT. Translated: CASSPLNRVRSQPQHF. The full variable domain, with the rest looked up from reference TRBV19 and TRBJ1-5, is DGGITQSPKYLFRKEGQNVTLSCEQNLNHDAMYWYRQDPGQGLRLIYYSQIVNDFQKGDIAEGYSVSREKKESFPLTVTSAQKNPTAFYLCASSPLNRVRSQPQHFGDGTRLSIL.

This sequence joins TRBV28 and TRBJ1-2; D is ambiguous. The V end was cut by 3 bases, the J end by 4 bases, with 9 bases between. The CDR3 loop spans 13 amino acids. CDR1 MDHEN and CDR2 SYDVKM come from the germline V gene. The CDR3 spells CASSFGSGYGYTF. In DNA, the CDR3 is TGTGCCAGCAGTTTCGGCTCAGGCTATGGCTACACCTTC.

The chain recombines TRBV18 with TRBJ1-1; D not certain. The V end lost 5 bases, the J end lost 7 bases, and 8 bases lay between the germline ends. The CDR3 length is 11 residues. The germline CDR1 and CDR2 sequences are KGHSH and LQKENI. CDR3: CASSTVSEAFF. The CDR3 bases are TGTGCCAGCTCAACTGTTAGTGAAGCTTTCTTT.

The gene calls are TRBV28 and TRBJ1-2, with a tentative D call TRBD1 (6 bases). Between the trimmed V and J ends, which lost 6 bases and 2 bases, there was a span of 10 bases. This CDR3 has 13 amino acids. The V gene's germline CDR1 is MDHEN and CDR2 SYDVKM. As DNA, the CDR3 is TGTGCCAGCAGGACAGGTGTGAACTATGGCTACACCTTC. Its translation is CASRTGVNYGYTF.

V is TRBV18 and J is TRBJ1-5; D is undetermined. The V gene lost 1 base and the J gene lost 2 bases, with 9 bases spanning the gap. CDR1 is KGHSH and CDR2 is LQKENI in the germline V gene. CDR3 length: 15 residues. CDR3 sequence (DNA): TGTGCCAGCTCACCACTTCCCGGAGGCAATCAGCCCCAGCATTTT. It is translated as CASSPLPGGNQPQHF.

The chain is built from TRBV28 and TRBJ2-7; D perhaps matches TRBD2 (6 bases). This CDR3 contains 19 residues. Germline assignment: CDR1 MDHEN and CDR2 SYDVKM. The V gene lost 4 bases and the J gene lost 7 bases, with 32 bases spanning the gap. CDR3 sequence reads: CASSSGPGLRGSTGLEQYF. As DNA, the CDR3 is TGTGCCAGCAGTTCGGGTCCGGGACTGAGAGGTAGTACCGGCTTGGAGCAGTACTTC. The entire variable domain, with the rest obtained from reference TRBV28 and TRBJ2-7, is as follows: DVKVTQSSRYLVKRTGEKVFLECVQDMDHENMFWYRQDPGLGLRLIYFSYDVKMKEKGDIPEGYSVSREKKERFSLILESASTNQTSMYLCASSSGPGLRGSTGLEQYFGPGTRLTVT.

This chain joins TRBV29-1 and TRBJ2-4; D gene unclear. This CDR3 comprises 13 residues. Germline CDR1 and CDR2: SQVTM and ANQGSEA. V lost 3 bases and J 5 bases, leaving 11 bases between the germline ends. The CDR3 DNA follows: TGCAGCGTTGACTCAAGTCCCGAAAACATTCAGTACTTC. Amino acid sequence: CSVDSSPENIQYF.

J is TRBJ2-1 and V is TRBV11-2; TRBD1 or TRBD2 may be the D gene (5 bases each). V was clipped by 4 bases and J by 7 bases, with 17 bases between them. This CDR3 is built from 15 residues. Germline V CDR1 and CDR2: SGHAT, FQNNGV. In DNA form, the CDR3 reads TGTGCCAGCAGCTGGGGGAACTCCGGGTGGAATGAGCAGTTCTTC. Translating it yields CASSWGNSGWNEQFF.

This chain uses TRBV11-2 with TRBJ2-7, with TRBD1 matching over 9 bases. Germline V CDR1 and CDR2: SGHAT, FQNNGV. Trimming at V came to 4 bases and at J to 4 bases, leaving 14 bases not matched to a gene. The CDR3 loop spans 17 amino acids. This chain's CDR3 is CASSSIRTRDRAYEQYF. As DNA, the CDR3 is TGTGCCAGCAGCTCAATAAGGACCCGGGACAGGGCGTACGAGCAGTACTTC.

V gene TRBV4-1 combines with J gene TRBJ2-1; D gene uncertain. Germline V lookup: CDR1 MGHRA, CDR2 YSYEKL. Trimming took 3 bases from V and 8 from J, leaving 20 bases between them. The CDR3 totals 16 residues. The CDR3 sequence is CASSQGRARPFDEQFF. In DNA, the CDR3 is TGCGCCAGCAGCCAGGGCCGGGCCAGGCCGTTCGATGAGCAGTTCTTC.

The rearrangement joins TRBV18 to TRBJ1-3, with a tentative D call TRBD1 (6 bases). Germline V CDR1 and CDR2: KGHSH, LQKENI. The CDR3 has 15 amino acids. Trimming cost V 3 bases and J 7 bases, with 16 bases left between them. Here the CDR3 reads CASSPMDSAGNTIYF. The CDR3 nucleotides read TGTGCCAGCTCACCCATGGACAGCGCAGGGAACACCATATATTTT. Variable domain in full (rest from reference TRBV18 and TRBJ1-3): NAGVMQNPRHLVRRRGQEARLRCSPMKGHSHVYWYRQLPEEGLKFMVYLQKENIIDESGMPKERFSAEFPKEGPSILRIQQVVRGDSAAYFCASSPMDSAGNTIYFGEGSWLTVV.

The chain has TRBV7-2 and TRBJ1-4, with a tentative D call TRBD1 (5 bases). Trimming removed 3 bases from V and 7 bases from J, with 12 bases in between. CDR1 is SGHTA, CDR2 FQGNSA, per germline. The CDR3 spans 14 residues. CDR3 nucleotides: TGTGCCAGCAGCTTGGCAGGGCTGGGTGAAAAACTGTTTTTT. It yields the protein CASSLAGLGEKLFF.

Notes on this clone: The sample holds other DNA sequences that translate to the same CDR3. V usage is TRBV2 and J usage is TRBJ1-2; D ambiguous. V lost 6 bases to trimming and J lost 2 bases, with 10 bases between them. The CDR3 covers 13 residues. CDR1 and CDR2 from the germline V gene are SNHLY and FYNNEI. The chain's CDR3 is CASSPGPNYGYTF. The CDR3 region has the DNA TGTGCCAGCAGCCCCGGACCGAACTATGGCTACACCTTC.

Written as DNA, the CDR3 is TGTGCCAGCAGTGAAATCGCACAGGGGCTTGATAGCAATCAGCCCCAGCATTTT. Residues: CASSEIAQGLDSNQPQHF. V gene TRBV6-1 combines with J gene TRBJ1-5, with 7 bases fitting TRBD1. Unmatched junction bases numbered 10, after V lost 2 bases and J lost 0 bases. This CDR3 contains 18 residues. Germline V CDR1 and CDR2: MNHNS, SASEGT.